These T cell receptor beta chains were read from a single sample in a study of human thymus T cells. Generated by immunoSEQ multiplex PCR, the TCRdb table keeps only in-frame clones and is missing some. The sample records some 57,000 clones, 94% being singletons. What was sequenced was blood. These receptors were taken from a boy in the first two years of life with a congenital heart defect but otherwise immunologically healthy. Both conserved end residues are part of each CDR3. D genes are given only for firm matches. For some rows the clone size is stated as once, few or many, or as a class when expanded; others skip it.

V	J	D	size	CDR3	DNA
TRBV7-2	TRBJ2-1	TRBD2	-	CASSLGGSAYNEQFF	TGTGCCAGCAGCTTAGGCGGGAGCGCCTACAATGAGCAGTTCTTC
TRBV13	TRBJ2-5	TRBD1	-	CASSFLGGAFDKSYQETQYF	TGTGCCAGCAGCTTCTTAGGGGGCGCTTTTGACAAGAGTTATCAAGAGACCCAGTACTTC
TRBV5-1	TRBJ1-6	-	-	CASSLEQLNSPLHF	TGCGCCAGCAGCTTGGAACAGCTGAATTCACCCCTCCACTTT
TRBV7-9	TRBJ1-2	-	-	CASSFQGNYGYTF	TGTGCCAGCAGCTTCCAGGGGAACTATGGCTACACCTTC
TRBV5-6	TRBJ2-1	-	once	CASSLAGLSSGPYEQFF	TGTGCCAGCAGCTTGGCGGGTTTATCCTCAGGCCCCTATGAGCAGTTCTTC
TRBV30	TRBJ1-6	-	few	CAWSQYQGNSPLHF	TGTGCCTGGAGTCAATACCAGGGGAATTCACCCCTCCACTTT
TRBV29-1	TRBJ1-1	TRBD1	-	CSVEVRGQGSEAFF	TGCAGCGTTGAGGTCCGGGGACAGGGTTCTGAAGCTTTCTTT
TRBV5-1	TRBJ2-1	-	-	CASSPGAANEQFF	TGCGCCAGCAGCCCCGGTGCGGCCAATGAGCAGTTCTTC
TRBV6-5	TRBJ2-7	-	-	CASRWTYAYEQYF	TGTGCCAGCAGATGGACTTATGCCTACGAGCAGTACTTC
TRBV5-1	TRBJ2-1	TRBD1	-	CASSWDRGYNEQFF	TGCGCCAGCAGCTGGGACAGGGGGTACAATGAGCAGTTCTTC
TRBV5-1	TRBJ2-5	TRBD1	-	CASSSLPGQGWETQYF	TGCGCCAGCAGCTCACTACCGGGACAGGGTTGGGAGACCCAGTACTTC
TRBV6-5	TRBJ2-2	-	-	CASRGGGLNTGELFF	TGTGCCAGCAGGGGAGGGGGCCTGAACACCGGGGAGCTGTTTTTT
TRBV12-5	TRBJ2-2	-	-	CASGLVGRTHTGELFF	TGTGCTAGTGGTTTGGTGGGTAGGACCCACACCGGGGAGCTGTTTTTT
TRBV28	TRBJ2-1	-	-	CASSWVGLVNEQFF	TGTGCCAGCAGTTGGGTCGGCCTAGTCAATGAGCAGTTCTTC
TRBV6-5	TRBJ2-3	TRBD2	-	CASSYTSGDTQYF	TGTGCCAGCAGTTACACTAGCGGAGATACGCAGTATTTT
TRBV9	TRBJ2-3	TRBD2	-	CASSVGWTSGADTQYF	TGTGCCAGCAGCGTAGGGTGGACTAGCGGCGCAGATACGCAGTATTTT
TRBV4-3	TRBJ2-5	TRBD2	-	CASSQDLAGGPFQETQYF	TGCGCCAGCAGCCAAGATCTAGCGGGGGGGCCATTCCAAGAGACCCAGTACTTC
TRBV5-1	TRBJ2-3	-	-	CASSLASSVGTDTQYF	TGCGCCAGCAGCTTGGCCTCTTCAGTGGGCACAGATACGCAGTATTTT
TRBV7-9	TRBJ2-1	-	once	CASSLRGGGEQFF	TGTGCCAGCAGCTTACGGGGTGGGGGTGAGCAGTTCTTC
TRBV7-9	TRBJ1-2	-	-	CASTPGGFNYGYTF	TGTGCCAGCACCCCCGGGGGTTTTAACTATGGCTACACCTTC
TRBV6-1	TRBJ1-2	-	-	CASSGTFGAVAINYGYTF	TGTGCCAGCAGTGGGACTTTCGGAGCAGTCGCTATTAACTATGGCTACACCTTC
TRBV10-3	TRBJ1-1	-	-	CAISTGQRLNTEAFF	TGTGCCATCAGTACCGGGCAGCGGCTCAACACTGAAGCTTTCTTT
TRBV13	TRBJ1-2	-	-	CASSLKFRDSIYGYTF	TGTGCCAGCAGCTTAAAATTCAGGGACTCGATCTATGGCTACACCTTC
TRBV7-2	TRBJ2-1	-	-	CASSLEGLTYNEQFF	TGTGCCAGCAGCTTAGAGGGACTTACCTACAATGAGCAGTTCTTC
TRBV14	TRBJ2-1	TRBD2	-	CASSRVVGLAGHNEQFF	TGTGCCAGCAGCCGGGTTGTCGGACTAGCGGGCCACAATGAGCAGTTCTTC
TRBV6-5	TRBJ2-7	-	-	CASSRFREGAREQYF	TGTGCCAGCAGCCGGTTCAGGGAGGGGGCGCGCGAGCAGTACTTC
TRBV4-3	TRBJ1-1	-	few	CASSRALNTEAFF	TGCGCCAGCAGCCGGGCCCTGAACACTGAAGCTTTCTTT
TRBV30	TRBJ1-1	TRBD1	-	CAWSETGEGTEAFF	TGTGCCTGGAGTGAAACAGGGGAAGGCACTGAAGCTTTCTTT
TRBV5-4	TRBJ2-1	TRBD2	once	CASSLGLAGGNEQFF	TGTGCCAGCAGCTTGGGACTAGCGGGGGGAAATGAGCAGTTCTTC
TRBV5-5	TRBJ2-7	-	-	CASSLDGGYNYEQYF	TGTGCCAGCAGCTTGGATGGAGGGTATAACTACGAGCAGTACTTC
TRBV19	TRBJ1-4	-	once	CASQTGRTDNEKLFF	TGTGCCAGTCAGACCGGACGGACAGATAATGAAAAACTGTTTTTT
TRBV4-1	TRBJ2-3	-	-	CASSQGLTGSTTDTQYF	TGCGCCAGCAGCCAAGGCCTAACAGGGAGTACCACAGATACGCAGTATTTT
TRBV5-6	TRBJ2-5	-	once	CASSLPQETQYF	TGTGCCAGCAGCTTGCCGCAAGAGACCCAGTACTTC
TRBV28	TRBJ2-7	-	-	CASSLYNSYEQYF	TGTGCCAGCAGTTTATACAACTCCTACGAGCAGTACTTC
TRBV6-1	TRBJ2-5	-	-	CASRAQETQYF	TGTGCCAGCAGGGCACAAGAGACCCAGTACTTC
TRBV7-2	TRBJ2-1	TRBD2	-	CASSTIFSGGANEQFF	TGTGCCAGCAGCACGATCTTTAGCGGGGGGGCGAATGAGCAGTTCTTC
TRBV7-2	TRBJ2-1	TRBD2	-	CASSPGGAYNEQFF	TGTGCCAGCAGCCCCGGGGGGGCGTACAATGAGCAGTTCTTC
TRBV9	TRBJ2-3	TRBD2	-	CASSVEASGGITQYF	TGTGCCAGCAGCGTAGAGGCTAGCGGGGGTATTACGCAGTATTTT
TRBV21-1	TRBJ2-7	-	-	CASSKGAGRGYEQYF	TGTGCCAGCAGCAAAGGAGCAGGGAGAGGCTACGAGCAGTACTTC
TRBV7-2	TRBJ2-2	-	-	CASSSQVPLELFF	TGTGCCAGCAGCTCCCAGGTCCCATTGGAGCTGTTTTTT
TRBV4-1	TRBJ2-1	-	-	CASSQDVLRGKSSYNEQFF	TGCGCCAGCAGCCAAGACGTCCTAAGGGGGAAGAGCTCCTACAATGAGCAGTTCTTC
TRBV5-5	TRBJ2-7	TRBD2	once	CASSLGLAVGEQYF	TGTGCCAGCAGCTTGGGTCTAGCGGTCGGCGAGCAGTACTTC